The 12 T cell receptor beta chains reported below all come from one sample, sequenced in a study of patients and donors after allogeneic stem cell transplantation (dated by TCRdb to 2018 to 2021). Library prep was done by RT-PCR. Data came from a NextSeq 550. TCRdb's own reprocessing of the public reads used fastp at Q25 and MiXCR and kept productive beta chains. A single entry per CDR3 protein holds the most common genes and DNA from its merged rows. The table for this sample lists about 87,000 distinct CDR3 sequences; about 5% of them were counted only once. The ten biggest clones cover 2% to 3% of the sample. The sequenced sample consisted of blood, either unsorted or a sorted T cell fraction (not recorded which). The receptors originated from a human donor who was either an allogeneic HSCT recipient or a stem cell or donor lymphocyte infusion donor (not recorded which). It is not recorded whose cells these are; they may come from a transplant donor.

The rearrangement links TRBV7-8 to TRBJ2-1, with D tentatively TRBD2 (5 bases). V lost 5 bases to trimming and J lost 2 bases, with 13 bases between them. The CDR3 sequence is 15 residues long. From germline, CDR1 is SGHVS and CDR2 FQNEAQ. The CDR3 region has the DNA TGTGCCAGCAGCCCCGTCCCCGGGGCCTACAATGAGCAGTTCTTC. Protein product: CASSPVPGAYNEQFF.

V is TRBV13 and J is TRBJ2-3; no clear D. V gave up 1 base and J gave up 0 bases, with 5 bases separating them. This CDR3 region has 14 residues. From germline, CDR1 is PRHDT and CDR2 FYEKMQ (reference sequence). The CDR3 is CASSLVESTDTQYF. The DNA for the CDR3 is TGTGCCAGCAGCTTAGTGGAAAGCACAGATACGCAGTATTTT.

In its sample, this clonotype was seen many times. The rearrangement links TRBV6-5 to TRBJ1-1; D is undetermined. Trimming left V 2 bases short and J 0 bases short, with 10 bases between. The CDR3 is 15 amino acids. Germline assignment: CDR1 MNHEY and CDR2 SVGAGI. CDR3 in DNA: TGTGCCAGCAGTTACGGGGTATTGATGAACACTGAAGCTTTCTTT. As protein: CASSYGVLMNTEAFF.

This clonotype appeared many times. The CDR3 DNA sequence: TGCAGTGCGCCTCAGGTCGGATACAATGAGCAGTTCTTC. Translation: CSAPQVGYNEQFF. This sequence joins TRBV20-1 and TRBJ2-1; no reliable D call. Germline CDR1 is DFQATT and CDR2 is SNEGSKA (reference sequence). Trimming took 6 bases from V and 4 from J, leaving 13 bases between them. The CDR3 has 13 residues.

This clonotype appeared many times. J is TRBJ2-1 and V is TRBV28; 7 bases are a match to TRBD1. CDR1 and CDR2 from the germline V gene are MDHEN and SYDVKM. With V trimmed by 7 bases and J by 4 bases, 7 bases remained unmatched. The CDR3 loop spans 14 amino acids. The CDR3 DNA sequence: TGTGCCAGCAACCCGGGACAGCTTTACAATGAGCAGTTCTTC. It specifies CASNPGQLYNEQFF.

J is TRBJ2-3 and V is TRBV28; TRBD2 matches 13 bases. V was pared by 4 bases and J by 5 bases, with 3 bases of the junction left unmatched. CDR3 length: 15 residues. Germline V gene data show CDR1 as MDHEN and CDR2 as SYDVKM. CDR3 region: CASSSWTSGRDTQYF. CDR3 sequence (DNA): TGTGCCAGCAGTTCCTGGACTAGCGGGAGAGATACGCAGTATTTT.

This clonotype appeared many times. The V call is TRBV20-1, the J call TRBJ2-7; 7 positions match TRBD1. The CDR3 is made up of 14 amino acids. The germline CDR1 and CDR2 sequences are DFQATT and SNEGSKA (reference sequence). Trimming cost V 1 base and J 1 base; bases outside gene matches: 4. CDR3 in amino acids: CSARGSGGSYEQYF. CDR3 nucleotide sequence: TGCAGTGCTAGAGGGTCAGGGGGATCCTACGAGCAGTACTTC.

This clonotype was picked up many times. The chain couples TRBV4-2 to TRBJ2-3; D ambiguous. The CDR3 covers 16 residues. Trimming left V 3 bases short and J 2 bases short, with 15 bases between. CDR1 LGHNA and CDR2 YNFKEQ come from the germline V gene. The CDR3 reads CASSQEIGVDTDTQYF. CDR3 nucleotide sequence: TGTGCCAGCAGCCAGGAAATTGGCGTCGACACAGATACGCAGTATTTT.

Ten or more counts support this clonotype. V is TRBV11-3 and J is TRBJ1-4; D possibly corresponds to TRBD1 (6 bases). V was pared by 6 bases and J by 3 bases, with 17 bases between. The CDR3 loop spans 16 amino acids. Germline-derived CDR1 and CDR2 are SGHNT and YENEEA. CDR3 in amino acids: CASRKGTGKSNEKLFF. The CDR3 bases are TGTGCCAGCAGAAAAGGAACAGGGAAATCTAATGAAAAACTGTTTTTT.

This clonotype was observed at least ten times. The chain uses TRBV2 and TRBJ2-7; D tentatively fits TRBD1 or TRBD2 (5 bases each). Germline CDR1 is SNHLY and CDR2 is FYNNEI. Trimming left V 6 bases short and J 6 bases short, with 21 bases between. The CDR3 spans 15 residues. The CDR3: CASRENRDGAREQYF. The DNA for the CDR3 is TGTGCCAGCAGAGAGAACCGGGACGGGGCTCGCGAGCAGTACTTC.

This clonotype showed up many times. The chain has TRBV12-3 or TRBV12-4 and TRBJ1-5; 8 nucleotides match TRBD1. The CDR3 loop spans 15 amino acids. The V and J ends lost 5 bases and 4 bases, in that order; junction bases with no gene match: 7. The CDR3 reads CASSQTGDKNQPQHF. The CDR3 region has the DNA TGTGCCAGCAGTCAGACAGGGGATAAGAATCAGCCCCAGCATTTT.

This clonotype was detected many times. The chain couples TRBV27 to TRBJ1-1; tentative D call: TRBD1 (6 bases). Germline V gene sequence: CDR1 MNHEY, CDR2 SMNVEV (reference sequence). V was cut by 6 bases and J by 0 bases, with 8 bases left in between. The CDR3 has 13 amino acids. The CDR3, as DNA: TGTGCCAGCAGGGACAGCATGAACACTGAAGCTTTCTTT. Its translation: CASRDSMNTEAFF.